This entry lists 7 T cell receptor beta chains sequenced from one sample in a study of blood T cell repertoires in COVID-19. TCRdb's table, derived via immunoSEQ multiplex PCR, lists solely in-frame clones and lacks some. The sample lists 130,000 or so clones, 80% to 90% occurring once. The sequenced sample was peripheral blood. These receptors all come from a man in his fifties with active COVID-19.

The CDR3 here is CASSSSLGTGFYEQYF. The DNA for the CDR3 is TGTGCCAGCAGCTCCAGCCTTGGGACAGGGTTCTACGAGCAGTACTTC. The chain joins TRBV7-2 to TRBJ2-7; 9 nucleotides match TRBD1. V shed 4 bases, J shed 3 bases, and the junction held 10 bases outside the gene matches. CDR3 length equals 16 residues. Germline loops: CDR1 SGHTA, CDR2 FQGNSA.

This sequence joins TRBV5-4 and TRBJ1-1; a possible D gene is TRBD1 (5 bases). This CDR3 region has 17 residues. Per the germline V gene, CDR1 is SGHNT and CDR2 is YYREEE (reference sequence). V shed 0 bases and J shed 5 bases, with 20 bases lying between them. CDR3 residues: CASSLDALLGQMTEAFF. The DNA for the CDR3 is TGTGCCAGCAGCTTGGACGCACTCCTGGGGCAGATGACTGAAGCTTTCTTT.

The rearrangement uses TRBV11-2 and TRBJ2-1, with 15 bases fitting TRBD2. Germline values: CDR1 SGHAT, CDR2 FQNNGV. The CDR3 covers 16 residues. Losses at the gene ends were 5 bases for V and 8 bases for J; bases not matched to a gene: 7. Here the CDR3 DNA reads TGTGCCAGCAGCCTTCGGACTAGCGGGGGGGCATATGAGCAGTTCTTC. This gives the protein CASSLRTSGGAYEQFF.

The chain joins TRBV5-5 to TRBJ2-3; 7 nucleotides line up with TRBD1. This CDR3 has 14 amino acids. J lost 0 bases, V lost 3 bases, and 1 base had no gene match. Germline-derived CDR1 and CDR2 are SGHKS and YYEKEE (reference sequence). Here the CDR3 reads CASSWGQSTDTQYF. The DNA of the CDR3 is TGTGCCAGCAGCTGGGGACAGAGCACAGATACGCAGTATTTT.

The chain has TRBV19 and TRBJ2-5, with TRBD2 matching over 13 bases. With V trimmed by 5 bases and J by 5 bases, 8 bases remained unmatched. This CDR3 spans 16 amino acids. Germline loops: CDR1 LNHDA, CDR2 SQIVND (reference sequence). For the CDR3, the DNA is TGTGCCAGTAGTGCCCGACTAGCGGGGGGCATGGAGACCCAGTACTTC. This encodes CASSARLAGGMETQYF.

V and J are TRBV7-2 and TRBJ2-2, with 8 positions matching TRBD1. The CDR3 sequence is 15 residues long. Germline V gives CDR1 SGHTA, CDR2 FQGNSA. V lost 6 bases to trimming and J lost 1 base; unmatched junction nucleotides: 4. CDR3 sequence (DNA): TGTGCCAGCAGTAAGACAGGGGTGAACACCGGGGAGCTGTTTTTT. Protein: CASSKTGVNTGELFF.

This sequence joins TRBV11-2 and TRBJ1-3; a weak D match, TRBD1 (5 bases). CDR3 size: 16 residues. CDR1 and CDR2 from the germline V gene are SGHAT and FQNNGV. Trimming removed 3 bases at V and 0 bases at J, with 12 bases between. The CDR3 sequence is CASSFQGASSGNTIYF. The CDR3 DNA is TGTGCCAGCAGCTTTCAAGGGGCAAGCTCTGGAAACACCATATATTTT.